Listed below are T cell receptor beta chains from one sample, sequenced in a study of blood T cells in healthy people across ages. TCRdb called the 5' RACE reads again in MiXCR, with one record for every CDR3 protein. The top ten clones hold approximately 11% of a sample with about 1.6 million distinct CDR3 sequences, roughly 32% of them seen once. The specimen sequenced was blood. Receptors originate from a woman younger than 45 in good health. CDR3s include the opening cysteine and the closing phenylalanine or tryptophan. A D gene is named only where the DNA matches it firmly. Clone size, where shown, is once, few, many, or a class for clones that have expanded.

clone_size,d_call,v_call,j_call,cdr3_nt,cdr3_aa
.,TRBD1,TRBV27,TRBJ1-2,TGTGCCAGCAGTTTGACAGGGCCCCCTGATGGCTACACCTTC,CASSLTGPPDGYTF
.,.,TRBV29-1,TRBJ2-7,TGCAGCGTCAGGCTAGTGGGAGTGACCTACGAGCAGTACTTC,CSVRLVGVTYEQYF
.,TRBD1,TRBV12-3/TRBV12-4,TRBJ1-1,TGTGCCAGCAGTCTCCAGGGGGGTTCTATTGAAGCTTTCTTT,CASSLQGGSIEAFF
.,.,TRBV20-1,TRBJ2-1,TGCAGTGCCAATACCGGCCTTAGTCCTCCTCCCCATGAGCAGTTCTTC,CSANTGLSPPPHEQFF
few,TRBD2,TRBV24-1,TRBJ2-5,TGTGCCACCAGTGATTTGGGGACTAGCGTCGAGACCCAGTACTTC,CATSDLGTSVETQYF
many,.,TRBV3-1,TRBJ2-1,TGTGCCAGCAGCCAAGTCCTTTCGGCGGAGCACTACAATGAGCAGTTCTTC,CASSQVLSAEHYNEQFF
.,.,TRBV18,TRBJ2-1,TGTGCCAGCTCACCAGGGGCTGCGATCGCTGAGCAGTTCTTC,CASSPGAAIAEQFF
many,TRBD1,TRBV7-9,TRBJ2-7,TGCGCCAGCAGCCCGCCGGGACAGGGCTACGAGCAGTACTTC,CASSPPGQGYEQYF
.,TRBD1,TRBV5-1,TRBJ1-2,TGCGCCAGCAGCGCAGGGGGCGCCTATGGCTACACCTTC,CASSAGGAYGYTF
.,.,TRBV4-1,TRBJ1-3,TGCGCCAGCAGCCAAGACTGGACAGTCGACAGCACCATATATTTT,CASSQDWTVDSTIYF
few,.,TRBV20-1,TRBJ1-6,TGCAGTGCTAGAGATATTGGGAGGGAGGGGAATTCACCCCTCCACTTT,CSARDIGREGNSPLHF
few,.,TRBV29-1,TRBJ1-2,TGCAGCTCCTACTTGGGGCCAGAAGTGGGCTACACCTTC,CSSYLGPEVGYTF
.,.,TRBV20-1,TRBJ2-1,TGCAGTGCTAGAGATCCGGGGACCTACAATGAGCAGTTCTTC,CSARDPGTYNEQFF
.,.,TRBV19,TRBJ2-3,TGTGCCAGTATCGGCCCGGACTTACCTCTTACGCAGTATTTT,CASIGPDLPLTQYF
.,.,TRBV6-6,TRBJ1-2,TGTGCCAGCACCACGGACGGAGGGATCGTTGGCTACACCTTC,CASTTDGGIVGYTF
few,TRBD2,TRBV3-1,TRBJ2-7,TGTGCCAGCAGCCAAGCTGCGGGAGGGCTTATCGGGCAGTACTTC,CASSQAAGGLIGQYF
many,.,TRBV12-3/TRBV12-4,TRBJ2-3,TGTGCCAGCAGCTTTCCCGCAGATACGCAGTATTTT,CASSFPADTQYF
.,.,TRBV6-2/TRBV6-3,TRBJ2-2,TGTGCCAGCAGTAACGGACAAAACACCGGGGAGCTGTTTTTT,CASSNGQNTGELFF
.,.,TRBV11-2,TRBJ2-2,TGTGCCAGCAGCTTAAACAATTGGGGGGCCGGGGAGCTGTTTTTT,CASSLNNWGAGELFF
.,.,TRBV7-6,TRBJ1-2,TGTGCCAGCAGCTCTGGAGGGGCCGAAAACTATGGCTACACCTTC,CASSSGGAENYGYTF
.,.,TRBV4-1,TRBJ1-4,TGCGCCAGCAGCCAAGTTGGTCTTAATGAAAAACTGTTTTTT,CASSQVGLNEKLFF
many,TRBD2,TRBV7-8,TRBJ2-3,TGTGCCAGCAGCTCGCGGACTAGCGGGTCCACAGATACGCAGTATTTT,CASSSRTSGSTDTQYF
.,.,TRBV6-1,TRBJ1-5,TGTGCCAGCAGTGAAGCCTTCGTGGTTAGCAATCAGCCCCAGCATTTT,CASSEAFVVSNQPQHF
few,.,TRBV5-1,TRBJ1-4,TGCGCCAGCAGCTTGTCTGACAGACCTAATGAAAAACTGTTTTTT,CASSLSDRPNEKLFF
few,.,TRBV5-1,TRBJ2-6,TGCGCCAGCAGCTTGGCCGGCAGGGGCATTACTGGGGCCAACGTCCTGACTTTC,CASSLAGRGITGANVLTF
few,.,TRBV7-9,TRBJ1-2,TGTGCCAGCAGCGCTCCCTTGGCCCGTTATGGCTACACCTTC,CASSAPLARYGYTF
many,TRBD1,TRBV29-1,TRBJ2-7,TGCAGCGCGGGACAGGGGGCTTGGAACGAGCAGTACTTC,CSAGQGAWNEQYF
few,TRBD2,TRBV3-1,TRBJ2-7,TGTGCCAGCAGCCAAGATGGTGGTAGCGGGTTTACCTACGAGCAGTACTTC,CASSQDGGSGFTYEQYF
few,TRBD1,TRBV4-1,TRBJ2-7,TGCGCCAGCAGCCCCGGAAGACAGGGGAATGACGAGCAGTACTTC,CASSPGRQGNDEQYF
many,.,TRBV7-2,TRBJ1-2,TGTGCCAGCAGCTTAGCCCCTGGAGGGGGCTATGGCTACACCTTC,CASSLAPGGGYGYTF
few,TRBD2,TRBV27,TRBJ2-1,TGTGCCAGCAGGCCGGGACTAGCGGGAGGATATGAGCAGTTCTTC,CASRPGLAGGYEQFF